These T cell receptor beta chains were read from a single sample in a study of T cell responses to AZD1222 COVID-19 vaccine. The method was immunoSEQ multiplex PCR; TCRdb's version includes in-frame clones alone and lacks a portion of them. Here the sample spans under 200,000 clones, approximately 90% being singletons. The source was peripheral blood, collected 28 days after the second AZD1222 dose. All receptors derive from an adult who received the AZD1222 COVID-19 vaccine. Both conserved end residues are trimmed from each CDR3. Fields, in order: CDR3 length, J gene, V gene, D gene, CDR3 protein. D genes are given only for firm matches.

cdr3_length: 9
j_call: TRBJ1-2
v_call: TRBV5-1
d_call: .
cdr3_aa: ASSSGDGYT

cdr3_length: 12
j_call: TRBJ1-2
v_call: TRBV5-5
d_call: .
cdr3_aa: ASSLVQANYGYT

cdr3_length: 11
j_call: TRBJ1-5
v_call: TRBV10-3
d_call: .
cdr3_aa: AIGTEASQPQH

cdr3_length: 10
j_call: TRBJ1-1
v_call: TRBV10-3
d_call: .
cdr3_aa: AISEPLVEAF

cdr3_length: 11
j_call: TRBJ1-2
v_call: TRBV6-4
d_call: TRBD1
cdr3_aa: ASRRTGDYDYT

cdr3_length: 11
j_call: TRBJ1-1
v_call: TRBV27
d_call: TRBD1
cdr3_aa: ASAWTGGTEAF

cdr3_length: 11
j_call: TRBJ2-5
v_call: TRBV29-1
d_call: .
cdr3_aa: SDSRDGSGTQY

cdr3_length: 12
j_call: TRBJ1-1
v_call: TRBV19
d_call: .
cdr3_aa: ASSRSIQATEAF

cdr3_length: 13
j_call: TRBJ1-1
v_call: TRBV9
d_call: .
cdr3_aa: ASSVAYGGDTEAF

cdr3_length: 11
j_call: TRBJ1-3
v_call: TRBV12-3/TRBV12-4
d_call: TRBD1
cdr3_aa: ASSTGQRNTIY

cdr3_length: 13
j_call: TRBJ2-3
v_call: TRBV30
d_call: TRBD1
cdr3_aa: ACHGTGVLADTQY

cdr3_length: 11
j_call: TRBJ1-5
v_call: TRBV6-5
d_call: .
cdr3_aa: ARRGQFNQPQH

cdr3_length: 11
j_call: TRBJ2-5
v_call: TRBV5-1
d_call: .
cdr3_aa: ASSFGTEETQY

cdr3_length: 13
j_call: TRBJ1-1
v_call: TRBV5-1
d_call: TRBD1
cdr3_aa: ASSLAAGGDTEAF

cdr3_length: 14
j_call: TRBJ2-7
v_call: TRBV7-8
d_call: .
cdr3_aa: ASSLRGSSSSYEQY

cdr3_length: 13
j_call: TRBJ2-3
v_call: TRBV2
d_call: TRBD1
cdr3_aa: ASTFPGQSTDTQY

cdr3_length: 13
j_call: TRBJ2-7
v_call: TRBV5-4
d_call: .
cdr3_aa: ASSLEGRSSYEQY

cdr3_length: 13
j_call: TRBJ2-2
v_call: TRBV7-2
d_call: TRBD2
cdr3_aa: ASSLGLAGTGELF

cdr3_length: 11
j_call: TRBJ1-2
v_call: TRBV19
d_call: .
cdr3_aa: ASKQASNYGYT

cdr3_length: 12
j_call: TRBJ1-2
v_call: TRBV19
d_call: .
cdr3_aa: ASSPGHPNYGYT

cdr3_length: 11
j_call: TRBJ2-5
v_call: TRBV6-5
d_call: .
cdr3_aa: ASSPLNRETQY

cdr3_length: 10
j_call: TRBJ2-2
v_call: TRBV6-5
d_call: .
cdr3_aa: ANGRSAGELF

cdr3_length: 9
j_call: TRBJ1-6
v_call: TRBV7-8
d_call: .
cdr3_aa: ASSQRGPLH

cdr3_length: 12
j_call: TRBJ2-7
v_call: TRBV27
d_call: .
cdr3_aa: ASSPQGLRYEQY

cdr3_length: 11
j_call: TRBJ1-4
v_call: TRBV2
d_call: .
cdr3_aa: ASKQRPNEKLF

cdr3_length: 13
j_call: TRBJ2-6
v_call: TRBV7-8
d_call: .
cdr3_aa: ASSFEGSGANVLT

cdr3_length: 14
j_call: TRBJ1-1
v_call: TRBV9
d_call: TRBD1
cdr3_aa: ASSGEGQPLNTEAF

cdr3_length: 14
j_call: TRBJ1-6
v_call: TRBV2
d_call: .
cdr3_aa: ASNKETGLYNSPLH

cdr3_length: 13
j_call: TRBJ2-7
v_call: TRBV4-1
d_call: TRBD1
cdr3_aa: ASSQGATGANEQY

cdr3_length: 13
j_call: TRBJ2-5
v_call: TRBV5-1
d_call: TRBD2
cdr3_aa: ASSLDQGGGETQY

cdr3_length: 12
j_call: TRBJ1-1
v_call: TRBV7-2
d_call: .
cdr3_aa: ASSFGFMNTEAF

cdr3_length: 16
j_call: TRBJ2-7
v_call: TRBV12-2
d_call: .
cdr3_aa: ASRLPRRGTGNPYEQY

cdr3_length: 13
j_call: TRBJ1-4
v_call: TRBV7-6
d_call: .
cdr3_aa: ASSLSGGLNEKLF

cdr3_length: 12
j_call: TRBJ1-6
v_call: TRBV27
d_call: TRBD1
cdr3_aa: ASSPDRGRSPLH

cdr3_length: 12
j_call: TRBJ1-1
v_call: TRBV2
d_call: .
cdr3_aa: ASSDRRAEELAF

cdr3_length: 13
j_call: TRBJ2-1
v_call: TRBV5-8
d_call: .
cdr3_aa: ASSLFGRTYNEQF

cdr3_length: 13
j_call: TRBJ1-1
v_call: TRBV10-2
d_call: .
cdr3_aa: ASSESWGWGTEAF

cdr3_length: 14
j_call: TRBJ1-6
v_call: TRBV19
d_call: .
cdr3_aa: ASSRRQSTYNSPLH

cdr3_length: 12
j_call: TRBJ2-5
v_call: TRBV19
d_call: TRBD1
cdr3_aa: ASSIGTGQETQY

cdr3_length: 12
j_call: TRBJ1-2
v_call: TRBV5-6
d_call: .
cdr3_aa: ASITWAAIYGYT

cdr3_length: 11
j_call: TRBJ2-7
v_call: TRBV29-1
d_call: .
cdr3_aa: SVGTPVPYEQY

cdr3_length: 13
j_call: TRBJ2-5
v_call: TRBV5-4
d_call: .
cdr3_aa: ASSLQGHWGETQY

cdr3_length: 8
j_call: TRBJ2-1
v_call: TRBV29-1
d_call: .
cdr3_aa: SVGENEQF

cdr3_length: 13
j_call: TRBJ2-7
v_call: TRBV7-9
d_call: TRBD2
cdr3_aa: ASSLGGLAGYEQY

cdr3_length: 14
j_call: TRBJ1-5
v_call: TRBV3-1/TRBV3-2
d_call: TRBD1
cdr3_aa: ASSQRQGSGNQPQH

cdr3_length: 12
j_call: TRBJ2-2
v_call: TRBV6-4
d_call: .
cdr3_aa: ASSEGRNTGELF

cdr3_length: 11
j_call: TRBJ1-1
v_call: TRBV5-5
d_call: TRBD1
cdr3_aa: ASSLPGGTEAF

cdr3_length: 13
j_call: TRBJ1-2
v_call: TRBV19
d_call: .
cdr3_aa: ASSYTGIEGYGYT

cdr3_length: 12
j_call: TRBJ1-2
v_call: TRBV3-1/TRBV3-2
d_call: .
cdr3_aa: ASSQKARNYGYT

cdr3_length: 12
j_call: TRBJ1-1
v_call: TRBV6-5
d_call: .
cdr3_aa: ASSPQGLSGEAF

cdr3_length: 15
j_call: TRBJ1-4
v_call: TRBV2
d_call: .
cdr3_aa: ASSRGGRGTTNEKLF

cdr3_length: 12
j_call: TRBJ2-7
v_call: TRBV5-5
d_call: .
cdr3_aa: ASSFSPGPYEQY

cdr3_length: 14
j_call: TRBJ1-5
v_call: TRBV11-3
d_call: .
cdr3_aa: ASSSLRQISNQPQH

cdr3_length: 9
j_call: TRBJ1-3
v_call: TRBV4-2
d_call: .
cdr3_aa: ASASLDTIY

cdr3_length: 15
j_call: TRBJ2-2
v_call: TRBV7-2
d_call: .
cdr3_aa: ASSLAPGLPPTGELF